The sequence of this T cell receptor beta chain was determined in a study of blood T cell repertoires in COVID-19. In the study overall: Sources were T cells, B-cell-depleted T cells, or PBMCs; the material itself was cDNA or gDNA.

With 1 base removed from V and 8 bases from J, the gap between germline ends came to 9 bases. Germline lookup yields CDR1 SGHVS and CDR2 FQNEAQ. The CDR3 loop spans 13 amino acids. Original processing methods: Quantification of nucleated cells was approximated via reference gene primer amplification. Some clones are missing from TCRdb's copy, which holds only in-frame ones; the method was immunoSEQ multiplex PCR. That table furnishes V, J and clone size, whereas the DNA furnished D and trimming. This table has some 200,000 clones, about four fifths appearing once. Living in about two dozen US areas, the participants were between roughly 18 and 95 years of age. Cohort 3 donors were reported recovered after two negative PCRs, clearance, or symptom resolution.

The TCR comes from a man aged 40-50 years who had recovered from COVID-19. Sequenced sample: PBMCs or T cells enriched from blood (not recorded which). The rearrangement links TRBV7-8 to TRBJ2-4; tentatively, D is TRBD2 (6 bases). Written as DNA, the CDR3 is TGTGCCAGCAGCTTAGGGGAGGCGGACATTCAGTACTTC. Translating gives CASSLGEADIQYF.